These 19 T cell receptor beta chains were sequenced from one sample in a study of liver allograft versus peripheral blood T cells. Across the study: Transplanted livers held T cell receptor repertoires, and these were compared with repertoires in recipients' peripheral blood.

TCRdb redid the calling of the reads with MiXCR, one entry per CDR3 protein. The sample lists 2,000 to 3,000 distinct CDR3 sequences; 16% were seen once. These receptors were collected from a human patient who had a liver transplant. Some of the T cells might come from the graft donor.

Judged by abundance, this clonotype is medium-sized (0.01 to 0.1%). This chain uses TRBV10-3 with TRBJ1-5, with TRBD1 matching 7 bases. CDR3 length equals 14 residues. The V gene's germline CDR1 is ENHRY and CDR2 SYGVKD. The V segment lost 2 bases and the J segment 4 bases; nucleotides outside the gene matches: 2. The DNA of the CDR3 is TGTGCCATCAGTGAGAGACAGGGTAATCAGCCCCAGCATTTT. It specifies CAISERQGNQPQHF.

This clonotype was picked up a small number of times. The chain couples TRBV5-4 to TRBJ1-2; 7 bases align to TRBD1. V lost 4 bases and J lost 7; bases outside the gene matches: 10. Germline CDR1 is SGHNT and CDR2 is YYREEE (reference sequence). The CDR3 has 14 residues. The CDR3 loop is CASSHRDREGGYTF. In DNA form, the CDR3 reads TGTGCCAGCAGCCACCGGGACAGAGAAGGTGGCTACACCTTC.

This CDR3 is CASSSAQTSGGAQFF. CDR3 nucleotide sequence: TGTGCCAGCAGTTCCGCTCAGACTAGCGGGGGGGCCCAGTTCTTC. The rearrangement links TRBV6-2 or TRBV6-3 to TRBJ2-1, with 14 bases identical to TRBD2. CDR1 and CDR2 from the germline V gene are MNHEY and SVGEGT. CDR3 length equals 15 residues. The trim removed 4 bases at V and 13 bases at J, leaving 9 bases unmatched.

The gene calls are TRBV14 and TRBJ1-2; no definite D call. V was cut by 1 base and J by 0 bases, with 15 bases left in between. This CDR3 has 17 residues. Germline V gene lookup returns CDR1 SGHDN and CDR2 FVKESK. Here the CDR3 DNA reads TGTGCCAGCAGCCAAGGGCCTCCATTTACAGCTAACTATGGCTACACCTTC. It codes for CASSQGPPFTANYGYTF.

The chain is built from TRBV11-2 and TRBJ1-5, with D uncertain. The CDR3 is 14 residues long. Deletions cut 4 bases from V and 4 bases from J, with 11 bases between. The V gene's germline CDR1 is SGHAT and CDR2 FQNNGV. Here the CDR3 reads CASSSIKGNQPQHF. The CDR3 DNA follows: TGTGCCAGCAGCTCCATTAAGGGTAATCAGCCCCAGCATTTT.

The chain uses TRBV7-2 and TRBJ1-1, with D tentatively TRBD1 (5 bases). V lost 5 bases to trimming and J lost 5 bases, with 21 bases between them. This CDR3 has 16 residues. CDR1 and CDR2 from the germline V gene are SGHTA and FQGNSA. CDR3 in amino acids: CASSPEGRTRGTEAFF. Here the CDR3 DNA reads TGTGCCAGCAGCCCTGAGGGCCGGACACGTGGGACTGAAGCTTTCTTT.

Judged by abundance, this clonotype is large. V and J are TRBV28 and TRBJ1-1; D may be TRBD1 (5 bases). Deletions cut 3 bases from V and 1 base from J, with 9 bases between. The CDR3 contains 14 residues. Germline V gene data show CDR1 as MDHEN and CDR2 as SYDVKM. CDR3 in amino acids: CASSFRGGNTEAFF. The CDR3 DNA reads as TGTGCCAGCAGTTTCCGGGGGGGGAACACTGAAGCTTTCTTT.

The V and J genes are TRBV19 and TRBJ1-2; 8 bases agree with TRBD1. Germline V gene lookup returns CDR1 LNHDA and CDR2 SQIVND (reference sequence). CDR3 length equals 15 residues. With 1 base clipped from V and 4 bases from J, the junction kept 5 bases outside the gene matches. CDR3 bases: TGTGCCAGTAGTATAGGGACAGGGACGAGCTATGGCTACACCTTC. Amino acids: CASSIGTGTSYGYTF.

The genes are TRBV11-1 and TRBJ2-7; D is unresolved. Looked up from germline, CDR1 is SGHAT and CDR2 is FQDESV (reference sequence). V was shortened by 5 bases and J by 5 bases, with 10 bases between the two germline ends. The CDR3 extends over 12 amino acids. The chain's CDR3 is CASSRLGDEQYF. DNA for the CDR3: TGTGCCAGCAGCCGGCTAGGCGACGAGCAGTACTTC.

Relative to its sample, this clonotype is medium-sized (0.01 to 0.1%). This chain links TRBV6-2 or TRBV6-3 with TRBJ2-2, with 7 bases lining up with TRBD2. Germline lookup yields CDR1 MNHEY and CDR2 SVGEGT. The V segment lost 7 bases and the J segment 3 bases; nucleotides outside the gene matches: 5. CDR3 length: 14 amino acids. CDR3 sequence reads: CASTRSGDTGELFF. The CDR3 coding sequence is TGTGCCAGCACGCGGAGCGGGGACACCGGGGAGCTGTTTTTT.

By proportion, this clonotype is medium-sized. Sequence at one end of the junction differs from germline and may be a read error. The V gene is TRBV19, the J gene TRBJ1-1; D is ambiguous. Germline V lookup: CDR1 LNHDA, CDR2 SQIVND (reference sequence). CDR3 length: 15 residues. The CDR3 region is CASSLDWTSGTEAFF. DNA of the CDR3: TGTGCCAGTAGTCTAGACTGGACGTCGGGAACTGAAGCTTTCTTT.

This chain uses TRBV11-2 with TRBJ1-1, with a possible D match to TRBD1 (5 bases). The germline V gene encodes CDR1 SGHAT and CDR2 FQNNGV. V lost 3 bases, J lost 11 bases, and 10 bases lay in between. The CDR3 contains 11 residues. This CDR3 reads CASSLGPRAFF. CDR3 nucleotides: TGTGCCAGCAGCTTGGGGCCGAGGGCTTTCTTT.

By sample share, this clonotype is medium-sized. The rearrangement joins TRBV6-1 to TRBJ2-7; 8 bases fit TRBD1. CDR1 MNHNS and CDR2 SASEGT come from the germline V gene. J was trimmed by 5 bases and V by 5 bases; bases with no gene match: 8. The CDR3 runs to 14 residues. The CDR3 DNA reads as TGTGCCAGCAGTAGGGACAGGCAGTGGAACGAGCAGTACTTC. Protein: CASSRDRQWNEQYF.

This clonotype is judged medium-sized. This chain links TRBV15 with TRBJ1-3; TRBD1 might be the D (5 bases). CDR1 is LNHNV, CDR2 YYDKDF, per germline (reference sequence). CDR3 size: 18 residues. V lost 2 bases to trimming and J lost 0 bases, with 17 bases between them. CDR3 sequence: CATSRHTFHGASGNTIYF. In DNA form, the CDR3 reads TGTGCCACCAGCAGACACACCTTTCATGGGGCCTCTGGAAACACCATATATTTT.

The gene calls are TRBV6-5 and TRBJ1-2; 9 bases match TRBD1. The trim removed 4 bases at V and 7 bases at J, leaving 4 bases unmatched. This CDR3 contains 13 residues. Per germline, CDR1 MNHEY and CDR2 SVGAGI. The CDR3 spells CASSFDRGGGYTF. The DNA for the CDR3 is TGTGCCAGCAGTTTCGACAGGGGGGGTGGCTACACCTTC.

For this clonotype: A much larger clone lies a single base off, so this may be a read error. The chain employs TRBV5-4 and TRBJ1-6; D gene unclear. Looked up from germline, CDR1 is SGHNT and CDR2 is YYREEE (reference sequence). This CDR3 region has 14 residues. The CDR3 coding sequence is TGTACCAGCAGCTACGGAGCCTATAATTCACCCCTCCACTTT. This codes for CTSSYGAYNSPLHF.

By frequency in the sample, this clonotype is medium-sized. The chain employs TRBV6-2 or TRBV6-3 and TRBJ2-1; weak D call: TRBD2 (6 bases). Germline CDR1 MNHEY, CDR2 SVGEGT. Trimming removed 8 bases at V and 3 bases at J, with 20 bases between. The CDR3 runs 16 residues. The CDR3 region is CASDHPGRGNYNEQFF. CDR3 coding DNA: TGTGCCAGCGATCATCCGGGGCGGGGTAACTACAATGAGCAGTTCTTC.

By share, this clonotype counts as medium-sized. Here the CDR3 DNA reads TGTGCCAGCAGTTACTCGACTAGCGGGAGAGGGTACGAGCAGTACGTC. This codes for CASSYSTSGRGYEQYV. The chain recombines TRBV6-2 or TRBV6-3 with TRBJ2-7; 12 nucleotides match TRBD2. In germline, CDR1 is MNHEY, CDR2 SVGEGT. Trimming removed 0 bases from V and 4 bases from J; junction bases left unmatched: 4. The CDR3 runs 16 residues.

Turning to this clonotype: An end of the junction differs from the germline gene, which may be a read error. The chain recombines TRBV27 with TRBJ1-5; D is undetermined. From germline, CDR1 is MNHEY and CDR2 SMNVEV (reference sequence). The CDR3 is 13 amino acids. CDR3 protein: CASGLLGNQPQHF. Written as DNA, the CDR3 is TGTGCCAGCGGTTTACTGGGCAATCAGCCCCAGCATTTT.